These 26 T cell receptor beta chains were sequenced from one sample in a study of T cells in Graves' hyperthyroidism and ophthalmopathy. Regions amplified from RNA transcripts were the TCR beta CDR3 regions. An initial round of RT-PCR targeting the TCR CDR3 relied on the HTBI primer set. TCRdb recomputed calls from the multiplex PCR reads with MiXCR, one row per CDR3 protein. In the table there are about 420,000 distinct CDR3 sequences, about an eighth of which are singletons. Sequenced: blood. These receptors came from a woman aged 18-29 years with Graves' hyperthyroidism.

The V call is TRBV7-3, the J call TRBJ2-7, with 9 bases identical to TRBD2. V shed 5 bases and J 7 bases; nucleotides not matched to a gene: 12. Germline V gene data show CDR1 as SGHTA and CDR2 as FQGTGA. This CDR3 contains 15 residues. The CDR3 DNA reads TGTGCCAGCAGCCAGGGGGTAGCGGGAGTGGGAGAGCAGTACTTC. Residues: CASSQGVAGVGEQYF.

This chain uses TRBV4-3 with TRBJ2-3; 7 positions agree with TRBD1. Trimming at V came to 2 bases and at J to 6 bases, leaving 8 bases not matched to a gene. Germline V lookup: CDR1 LGHNA, CDR2 YSLEER. The CDR3 covers 15 residues. CDR3 amino acids: CASSQQSRGHDTQYF. The CDR3 DNA is TGCGCCAGCAGCCAACAATCGAGGGGGCACGATACGCAGTATTTT.

This clonotype occurred many times. The J gene is TRBJ1-5, the V gene TRBV7-8; no firm D call. Germline loops: CDR1 SGHVS, CDR2 FQNEAQ. V lost 6 bases, J lost 6 bases, and 12 bases lay in between. CDR3 size: 13 residues. Here the CDR3 reads CASSSPRSQPQHF. The CDR3 DNA reads as TGTGCCAGCAGTTCCCCCAGGAGTCAGCCCCAGCATTTT.

The chain combines TRBV2 with TRBJ1-5; 8 positions match TRBD1. Germline V gene lookup returns CDR1 SNHLY and CDR2 FYNNEI. V trimming: 6 bases; J trimming: 7 bases; junction bases outside the gene matches: 8. This CDR3 comprises 14 residues. CDR3 in amino acids: CASRGEQGGQPQHF. The CDR3 DNA follows: TGTGCCAGCAGGGGGGAACAGGGGGGACAGCCCCAGCATTTT.

Turning to this clonotype: A read error is possible here, since a much larger clone lies one base away. V and J are TRBV30 and TRBJ2-1, with D maybe TRBD2 (5 bases). Germline V gene lookup returns CDR1 GTSNPN and CDR2 SVGIG (reference sequence). CDR3 length equals 13 residues. V was shortened by 2 bases and J by 10 bases, with 15 bases between the two germline ends. This CDR3 is CAWSNIGVDEQFF. The CDR3 DNA reads TGTGCCTGGAGTAATATCGGGGTAGACGAGCAGTTCTTC.

This clonotype was counted at least ten times. The V and J genes are TRBV12-3 or TRBV12-4 and TRBJ2-5, with D perhaps matching TRBD1 (5 bases). Between the trimmed V and J ends, which lost 6 bases and 4 bases, there was a span of 15 bases. The CDR3 has 14 residues. CDR3 in amino acids: CASSNPGIRETQYF. DNA of the CDR3: TGTGCCAGCAGCAACCCAGGGATCCGAGAGACCCAGTACTTC.

J is TRBJ1-1 and V is TRBV5-5; TRBD1 matches 8 bases. Trimming took 2 bases from V and 6 from J; bases not matched to a gene: 12. The CDR3 spans 16 residues. The germline CDR1 and CDR2 sequences are SGHKS and YYEKEE (reference sequence). CDR3 amino acids: CASSLYGQGGRPEAFF. CDR3 DNA sequence: TGTGCCAGCAGCTTATACGGACAGGGTGGAAGACCTGAAGCTTTCTTT.

The sample holds many counts of this clonotype. The chain employs TRBV20-1 and TRBJ2-1; TRBD2 is a possible D gene (5 bases). The CDR3 spans 13 residues. Germline lookup yields CDR1 DFQATT and CDR2 SNEGSKA (reference sequence). V was cut by 6 bases and J by 6 bases, with 15 bases left in between. The CDR3 spells CSANRGLINEQFF. The CDR3 region has the DNA TGCAGTGCGAACAGAGGACTCATCAATGAGCAGTTCTTC.

V is TRBV7-9 and J is TRBJ2-1; a possible D gene is TRBD2 (5 bases). The CDR3 is 17 residues long. V was pared by 1 base and J by 7 bases, with 20 bases between. Germline V gives CDR1 SEHNR, CDR2 FQNEAQ (reference sequence). As DNA, the CDR3 is TGTGCCAGCAGCTTAGGTTTGAGCGGCCCCCCGGGGAATGAGCAGTTCTTC. Its protein is CASSLGLSGPPGNEQFF.

This clonotype was picked up many times. The rearrangement links TRBV29-1 to TRBJ2-7, with TRBD1 matching 7 bases. The germline CDR1 and CDR2 sequences are SQVTM and ANQGSEA. The trim removed 4 bases at V and 2 bases at J, leaving 5 bases unmatched. CDR3 size: 13 residues. For the CDR3, the DNA is TGCAGCGTTGCTACAGGGGTTCCCTACGAGCAGTACTTC. Encoded protein: CSVATGVPYEQYF.

This clonotype was found many times. The chain carries TRBV7-2 and TRBJ2-3; TRBD2 matches at 14 bases. This CDR3 has 20 residues. Germline V CDR1 and CDR2: SGHTA, FQGNSA. Losses at the gene ends were 0 bases for V and 6 bases for J; bases not matched to a gene: 14. CDR3 nucleotides: TGTGCCAGCAGCTTAGCCCCCCGACTAGCGGGAGGGGGGTATATGGATACGCAGTATTTT. Protein: CASSLAPRLAGGGYMDTQYF.

The V and J genes are TRBV10-3 and TRBJ2-1, with D uncertain. V lost 0 bases and J lost 7, with 4 bases in between. Germline lookup yields CDR1 ENHRY and CDR2 SYGVKD. There are 12 residues in the CDR3. CDR3 sequence (DNA): TGTGCCATCAGTGAGTCGGGGAATGAGCAGTTCTTC. Translated, it gives CAISESGNEQFF.

This clonotype was detected many times. CDR3 sequence (DNA): TGTGCCAGCAGTACACAGGCGCCGGGGGGGGTAGCGGTCTCCTACGAGCAGTACTTC. It is translated as CASSTQAPGGVAVSYEQYF. The chain is built from TRBV6-1 and TRBJ2-7; 8 bases map to TRBD2. This CDR3 region has 19 residues. The V gene end was trimmed by 5 bases and the J gene end by 0 bases; junction bases not matched to a gene: 18. Per the germline V gene, CDR1 is MNHNS and CDR2 is SASEGT.

This clonotype has just a few counts. The V call is TRBV13, the J call TRBJ1-1; unclear D gene. The CDR3 runs to 14 residues. The V end lost 2 bases, the J end lost 3 bases, and 10 bases lay between the germline ends. The germline V gene encodes CDR1 PRHDT and CDR2 FYEKMQ (reference sequence). DNA of the CDR3: TGTGCCAGCAGCTTAAGGGTTGTGGACACTGAAGCTTTCTTT. Translated: CASSLRVVDTEAFF. Looking up the rest from reference TRBV13 and TRBJ1-1 gives the full variable domain: AAGVIQSPRHLIKEKRETATLKCYPIPRHDTVYWYQQGPGQDPQFLISFYEKMQSDKGSIPDRFSAQQFSDYHSELNMSSLELGDSALYFCASSLRVVDTEAFFGQGTRLTVV.

This clonotype was seen many times. The rearrangement joins TRBV6-2 or TRBV6-3 to TRBJ2-1; TRBD1 matches 7 bases. Germline-derived CDR1 and CDR2 are MNHEY and SVGEGT. CDR3 length: 18 amino acids. V was clipped by 7 bases and J by 0 bases; unmatched bases: 15. In DNA, the CDR3 is TGTGCCAGCATTAGGGCAGGGGGTAATTACCTCTCCTACAATGAGCAGTTCTTC. This sequence encodes CASIRAGGNYLSYNEQFF.

This clonotype was seen at least ten times. The CDR3 here is CASSFRAGGVFSGYTF. Written as DNA, the CDR3 is TGTGCCAGCAGTTTCCGGGCAGGGGGCGTTTTCTCTGGCTACACCTTC. This sequence joins TRBV12-3 or TRBV12-4 and TRBJ1-2, with 8 positions matching TRBD1. The CDR3 length is 16 residues. V lost 3 bases and J lost 7; bases outside the gene matches: 13.

This clonotype has a single count. The V and J genes are TRBV9 and TRBJ2-5, with 8 bases matching TRBD1. The CDR3 is made up of 14 amino acids. Germline V gives CDR1 SGDLS, CDR2 YYNGEE. The junction had 2 bases not matched to a gene; V was cut back by 0 bases and J by 4 bases. The CDR3 DNA sequence: TGTGCCAGCAGCGTAGGGCAGGGGGCAGAGACCCAGTACTTC. It codes for CASSVGQGAETQYF.

With regard to this clonotype: One end of the junction fails to match germline, which may point to a read error. The DNA for the CDR3 is TGTGCTAGTGATACCCCCCTCGCAGATACGCGGTATTTT. The encoded protein is CASDTPLADTRYF. V and J are TRBV12-5 and TRBJ2-3; D is unclear. Germline lookup yields CDR1 LGHNT and CDR2 FRNRAP. CDR3 length: 13 amino acids.

This clonotype showed up just a few times. The chain has TRBV15 and TRBJ2-7, with a tentative D call TRBD1 (5 bases). The CDR3 is made up of 15 amino acids. Between the trimmed V and J ends, which lost 1 base and 0 bases, there was a span of 10 bases. CDR1 LNHNV and CDR2 YYDKDF come from the germline V gene (reference sequence). The CDR3 is CATSRGDRSSYEQYF. The CDR3 DNA reads TGTGCCACCAGCAGAGGCGACAGAAGCTCCTACGAGCAGTACTTC.

This clonotype occurred many times. The rearrangement uses TRBV20-1 and TRBJ2-3; 7 bases agree with TRBD2. The trim removed 4 bases at V and 1 base at J, leaving 2 bases unmatched. The germline V gene has CDR1 DFQATT and CDR2 SNEGSKA (reference sequence). This CDR3 is built from 13 residues. CDR3 sequence reads: CSATLAGTDTQYF. CDR3 coding DNA: TGCAGTGCTACCCTAGCGGGCACAGATACGCAGTATTTT.

The chain recombines TRBV5-1 with TRBJ1-4; D is uncertain. The germline V gene encodes CDR1 SGHRS and CDR2 YFSETQ. This CDR3 is built from 15 residues. The V gene lost 4 bases and the J gene lost 2 bases, with 12 bases spanning the gap. The CDR3 loop reads CASSQIGNTNEKLFF. CDR3 bases: TGCGCCAGCAGCCAGATCGGGAATACTAATGAAAAACTGTTTTTT.

This rearrangement joins TRBV5-6 to TRBJ2-1; 12 bases match TRBD2. Germline V gene sequence: CDR1 SGHDT, CDR2 YYEEEE. This CDR3 has 16 amino acids. V shed 2 bases, J shed 6 bases, and the junction held 6 bases outside the gene matches. CDR3 loop: CASSLRLAGEGNEQFF. Written as DNA, the CDR3 is TGTGCCAGCAGCTTAAGACTAGCGGGAGAGGGCAATGAGCAGTTCTTC.

The table lists this clonotype with a few counts. This rearrangement joins TRBV3-1 to TRBJ2-1, with D perhaps being TRBD1 or TRBD2 (5 bases each). V was cut by 4 bases and J by 3 bases, with 13 bases left in between. Germline assignment: CDR1 LGHDT and CDR2 YNNKEL (reference sequence). The CDR3 has 15 residues. For the CDR3, the DNA is TGTGCCAGCAGCCCCACCACTGGGGGCTACAATGAGCAGTTCTTC. Its translation is CASSPTTGGYNEQFF.

This clonotype was found many times. The chain links TRBV11-2 to TRBJ2-1, with 7 bases fitting TRBD2. CDR1 and CDR2 (germline): SGHAT, FQNNGV. The CDR3 runs 16 residues. Trimming cost V 0 bases and J 2 bases; bases outside gene matches: 4. The CDR3 reads CASSLDASGTYNEQFF. CDR3 coding DNA: TGTGCCAGCAGCTTAGACGCTAGCGGCACCTACAATGAGCAGTTCTTC.

The sample holds a few counts of this clonotype. V and J are TRBV28 and TRBJ1-2; perhaps TRBD1 as D (6 bases). The CDR3 contains 14 residues. Germline V lookup: CDR1 MDHEN, CDR2 SYDVKM. The ends were cut back, 7 bases at V and 6 bases at J, with 18 bases in the middle. The CDR3 DNA is TGTGCCAGCACCTTGTCTGTTAGGGGGGATGGCTACACCTTC. Amino acids: CASTLSVRGDGYTF.

This clonotype was seen at least ten times. This sequence joins TRBV7-2 and TRBJ2-5; 11 positions match TRBD2. Per the germline V gene, CDR1 is SGHTA and CDR2 is FQGNSA. This CDR3 spans 16 amino acids. The junction had 10 bases not matched to a gene; V was cut back by 5 bases and J by 5 bases. CDR3 coding DNA: TGTGCCAGCAGCACCGGGACTAGCGGACGTCTTGAGACCCAGTACTTC. Amino acid sequence: CASSTGTSGRLETQYF. Full variable domain (rest looked up from reference TRBV7-2 and TRBJ2-5): GAGVSQSPSNKVTEKGKDVELRCDPISGHTALYWYRQSLGQGLEFLIYFQGNSAPDKSGLPSDRFSAERTGGSVSTLTIQRTQQEDSAVYLCASSTGTSGRLETQYFGPGTRLLVL.